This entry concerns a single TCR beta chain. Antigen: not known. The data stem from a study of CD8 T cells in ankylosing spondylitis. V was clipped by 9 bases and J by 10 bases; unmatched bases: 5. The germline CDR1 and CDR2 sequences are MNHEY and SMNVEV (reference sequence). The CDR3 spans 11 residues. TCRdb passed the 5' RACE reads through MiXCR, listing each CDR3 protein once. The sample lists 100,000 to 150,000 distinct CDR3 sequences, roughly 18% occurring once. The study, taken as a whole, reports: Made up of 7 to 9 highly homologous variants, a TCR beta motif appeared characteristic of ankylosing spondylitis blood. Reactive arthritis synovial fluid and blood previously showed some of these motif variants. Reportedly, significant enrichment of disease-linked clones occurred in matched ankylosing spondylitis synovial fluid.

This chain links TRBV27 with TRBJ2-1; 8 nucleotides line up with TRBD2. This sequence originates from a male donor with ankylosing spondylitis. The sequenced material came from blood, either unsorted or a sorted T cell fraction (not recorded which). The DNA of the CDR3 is TGTGCCAGTCGAGCGGGAGAAGAGCAGTTCTTC. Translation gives CASRAGEEQFF.